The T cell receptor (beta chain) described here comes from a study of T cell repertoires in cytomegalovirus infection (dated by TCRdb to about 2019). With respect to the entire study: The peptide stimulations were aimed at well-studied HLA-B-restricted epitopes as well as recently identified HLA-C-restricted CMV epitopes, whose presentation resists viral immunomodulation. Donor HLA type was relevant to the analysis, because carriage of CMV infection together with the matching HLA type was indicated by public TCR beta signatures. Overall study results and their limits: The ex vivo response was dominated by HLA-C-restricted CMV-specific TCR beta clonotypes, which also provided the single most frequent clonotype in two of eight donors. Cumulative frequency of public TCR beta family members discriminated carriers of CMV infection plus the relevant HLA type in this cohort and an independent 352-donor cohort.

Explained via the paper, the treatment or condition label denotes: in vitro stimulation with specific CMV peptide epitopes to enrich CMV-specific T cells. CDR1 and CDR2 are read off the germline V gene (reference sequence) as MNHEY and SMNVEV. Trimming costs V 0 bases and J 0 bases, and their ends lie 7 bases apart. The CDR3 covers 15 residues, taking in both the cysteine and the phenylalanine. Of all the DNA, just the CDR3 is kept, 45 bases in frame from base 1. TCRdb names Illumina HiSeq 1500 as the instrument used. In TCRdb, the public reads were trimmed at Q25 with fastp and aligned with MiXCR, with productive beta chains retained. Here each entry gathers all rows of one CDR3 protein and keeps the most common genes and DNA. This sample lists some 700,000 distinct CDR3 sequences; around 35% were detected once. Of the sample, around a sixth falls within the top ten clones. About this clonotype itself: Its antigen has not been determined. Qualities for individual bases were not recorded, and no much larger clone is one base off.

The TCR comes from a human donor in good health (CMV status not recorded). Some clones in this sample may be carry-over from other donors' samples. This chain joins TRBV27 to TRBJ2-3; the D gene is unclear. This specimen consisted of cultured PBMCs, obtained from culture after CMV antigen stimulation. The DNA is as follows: TGTGCCAGCAGTTTATCATGGTTTAGCACAGATACGCAGTATTTT. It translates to CASSLSWFSTDTQYF.